The clone carrying this T cell receptor (beta chain) came up a few times. Its antigen is unknown. This entry is derived from a study of cytomegalovirus exposure and HLA in healthy donors. Study outcomes and limitations: A later analysis appeared to link common viral pathogens to several of the most significant clusters.

Germline lookup yields CDR1 SGHAT and CDR2 FQNNGV. With 1 base clipped from V and 7 bases from J, the junction kept 6 bases outside the gene matches. The CDR3 length is 14 residues. Vbeta (60) and Jbeta (13) primers were used in the PCR. This table comes from immunoSEQ multiplex PCR, and its TCRdb copy is limited to in-frame clones, with some not included. This table holds about 190,000 clones, 70% to 75% found once. This clonotype originated in a man aged 30 to 39 in good health and CMV-seropositive. V is TRBV11-2 and J is TRBJ2-7; 8 nucleotides line up with TRBD2. The material sequenced was PBMCs. The CDR3 protein is CASSLVLSSGEQYF. As DNA, the CDR3 is TGTGCCAGCAGCTTAGTCCTGTCTAGCGGGGAGCAGTACTTC.